This T cell receptor (beta chain) emerged from a study of beta chain features in type 1 diabetes (dated by TCRdb to 2016 to 2019). Looking at the study overall: No differences in mean age, gender distribution, total cell number or subset yield were found between patients and healthy donors. The study compared TCRB repertoires of sorted circulating CD4+ T cell subsets between recently diagnosed type 1 diabetes patients and matched healthy donors. Naive and central memory subsets were obtained from all 30 or so donors, but regulatory and stem cell-like memory subsets were isolated from only 8 patients and about 8 healthy donors. A total of 90 million to 130 million sorted cells were examined across all samples, and a strong correlation was observed between cell number per subset and RNA yield. The investigation overall reported the following: Because cDNA was sequenced instead of genomic DNA, activated cells with high expression could be over-represented, although the groups did not differ in activation or CD3 levels. Because small numbers of individuals were included in the HLA sub-analyses, any influence of HLA type on TCRB rearrangement was left unresolved. PCR might favor shorter templates, but patient and control samples were amplified and corrected together, so any skew would affect both groups equally. At VDJ recombination sites, type 1 diabetes patients had fewer insertions and more deleted nucleotides, which implies abnormalities in thymic rearrangement. Type 1 diabetes patients showed a moderate but significant shortening of TCRB CDR3 length in all four CD4+ subsets. Naive, central memory and regulatory TCRB repertoires appeared to be more similar among patients than among healthy donors.

The entire isolated RNA was reverse transcribed using the High Capacity cDNA Reverse Transcription Kit, and thus expressed TCRB transcripts were sequenced. Naive, central memory and regulatory T cell samples underwent deep immunoSEQ sequencing, averaging about 3.5 million total reads per sample. Sorted cells were lysed in RLT buffer, and RNA was extracted using DNase-treated RNeasy Micro or Mini kits according to cell number. To prevent cross-contamination, each cell subset was processed individually, whereas patient and healthy donor samples were processed jointly. The immunoSEQ multiplex PCR was used to amplify TCRB sequences from cDNA, yielding 87-bp fragments that span the CDR3 region. The amplicons were sequenced using the Illumina HiSeq platform. As for the authors' bioinformatics: PCR bias was computationally corrected using synthetic template baselines, reads within Hamming distance 2 were collapsed, and singletons that could not be merged were discarded. By aligning reads against IMGT, V, D and J genes, CDR3 length, and insertions or deletions at six rearrangement sites were assigned. Within each subset, clonotype counts were normalized to sorted cell number, and only after that were true diversity and Gini coefficients computed with the tcR R package. Repertoire sharing was quantified using the overlap coefficient calculated on TCRB nucleotide sequences. Out-of-frame TCRB sequences from naive cells were analyzed as a proxy for the pre-selection repertoire. This is the immuneACCESS table as TCRdb keeps it, with only in-frame sequences that have V and J called. A part of the clones is gone; compared with another copy, unresolved V genes explain less than half, and the rest is unexplained. Clone size and the V and J calls come from that table; the DNA yielded D and trimming. The sample table lists hundreds of thousands of clones, roughly 12% of them with a count of one. The ten top clones hold 0.0095% to 0.013% of the sample.

Each donor gave one peripheral blood draw, approximately 120 mL on average, collected into heparinised tubes. A BD FACSAria II was used to sort naive, central memory, regulatory and stem cell-like memory CD4+ T cells with a panel that included CD45RO, CCR7, CD25, CD127, CD95 and CD27. A purity above 95% was achieved for all sorted populations. PBMCs were separated immediately by Lymphoprep density gradient centrifugation and were stained directly, without being cultured. So that batch effects would be minimized, each experiment stained and sorted samples in pairs, pairing one healthy donor with one patient. A note on this clone: Its antigen has not been determined. The record has no base qualities; no much larger clone is one base away.

V trim: 1 base; J trim: 4 bases; unmatched bases: 9. The CDR3 spans 16 residues, from the cysteine through the phenylalanine. The only DNA kept is the CDR3, 48 bases in frame from the first base. The germline V gene sets CDR1 to LGHNA and CDR2 to YSLEER. Sequencing input: naive CD4+ T cells from blood. In light of the paper, this sample's cell subset or site label describes: true naive CD4+ T cells. The chain was built from TRBV4-3 and TRBJ1-2; TRBD1 lines up with 7 middle nucleotides. The clonotype comes from a woman aged 18-30 years with type 1 diabetes. The CDR3 region has the sequence CASSQVDRDFFYGYTF. The DNA sequence reads TGCGCCAGCAGCCAAGTCGACAGGGACTTTTTCTATGGCTACACCTTC.